This T cell receptor (beta chain) emerged from a study of technical replicates of blood from several donors. This clone was observed a few times. CDR3 length: 15 amino acids. After removal of 6 bases from V and 3 bases from J, the junction contained 7 bases not matched to a gene. Germline V lookup: CDR1 SGHAT, CDR2 FQNNGV. Clones were read by immunoSEQ multiplex PCR, and TCRdb kept only the in-frame ones, dropping some. The sample yields 15,000 or so clones, over 80% seen once. The origin of this receptor is a human donor in good health. Sequencing was done on a sample of PBMCs. This chain uses TRBV11-2 with TRBJ1-4; TRBD1 matches 7 bases. The CDR3 protein is CASSSYRGSNEKLFF. CDR3 sequence (DNA): TGTGCCAGCAGTTCCTACAGGGGTTCTAATGAAAAACTGTTTTTT.